These T cell receptor beta chains were read from a single sample in a study of blood T cell repertoires in COVID-19. The repertoire was sequenced with immunoSEQ multiplex PCR; TCRdb's copy has only in-frame clones and lacks some. The sample lists about 210,000 clones; roughly 82% were seen once. The sample taken for sequencing was PBMCs or T cells enriched from blood (not recorded which). The receptors come from a man between 35 and 55 years old with acute COVID-19. Each CDR3 is given with its conserved first and last residue. The D gene is left open where the match is weak. Expanded clones get a size class; other rows say once, few or many, or leave the size out.

cdr3_nt cdr3_aa clone_size d_call j_call v_call
TGTGCCAGACAGGGATCCACCGGGGAGCTGTTTTTT CARQGSTGELFF - - TRBJ2-2 TRBV2
TGTGCCAGTAGTATGGGGGGACTAGGGAACAATGAGCAGTTCTTC CASSMGGLGNNEQFF - TRBD2 TRBJ2-1 TRBV19
TGTGCCAGCAGCGCAACGACAGGGGCCTTGAACACCGGGGAGCTGTTTTTT CASSATTGALNTGELFF many TRBD1 TRBJ2-2 TRBV7-3
TGTGCCAGCAAGATTCAGGACTCAAGCACAGATACGCAGTATTTT CASKIQDSSTDTQYF - - TRBJ2-3 TRBV6-5
TGTGCCTGGAGTGTACTAACCAATGAGCAGTTCTTC CAWSVLTNEQFF - - TRBJ2-1 TRBV30
TGTGCCAGCAGCCCAGTCCTAGCGCGCACCGGGGAGCTGTTTTTT CASSPVLARTGELFF - - TRBJ2-2 TRBV11-2
TGTGCCAGCAGTTTGTACTCCCTGAACACTGAAGCTTTCTTT CASSLYSLNTEAFF - - TRBJ1-1 TRBV27
TGCGCCAGCAGCCAGGCCTACAGGGACCACTCCACCGGGGAGCTGTTTTTT CASSQAYRDHSTGELFF once - TRBJ2-2 TRBV4-3
TGTGCCAGCAGTTACTCGATCGGTTTCTACGAGCAGTACTTC CASSYSIGFYEQYF - - TRBJ2-7 TRBV6-5
TGTGCCACCAGCAGAGATCGGGGCTCTGGAAACACCATATATTTT CATSRDRGSGNTIYF - - TRBJ1-3 TRBV15
TGTGCCAGCAGCCAAGATCAAACTCGCCGCAAGAAAAAGACAGATACGCAGTATTTT CASSQDQTRRKKKTDTQYF - - TRBJ2-3 TRBV3-1/TRBV3-2
TGCGCCAGCAGCTTTCAGGGTACTGAAGCTTTCTTT CASSFQGTEAFF - - TRBJ1-1 TRBV5-1
TGCGCCAGCAGCTTGGGACAGGGAAGAGATACGCAGTATTTT CASSLGQGRDTQYF - TRBD1 TRBJ2-3 TRBV5-1
TGCGCCAGCAGCCCACAGGGGACGATGAGCGAGCAGTACTTC CASSPQGTMSEQYF - TRBD1 TRBJ2-7 TRBV5-1
TGTGCCAGCAGTACCGGACAGATTTCAACCTTC CASSTGQISTF - - TRBJ1-2 TRBV28
TGTGCCAGCAGTTTGTCGGAGCTGAGGGAGCAGTACTTC CASSLSELREQYF - - TRBJ2-7 TRBV27
TGTGCCAGCAGTTTTAGCGGGGGGGCTGGCTACACCTTC CASSFSGGAGYTF - - TRBJ1-2 TRBV27
TGTGCCAGCAGCCCTGATGGGCAGGGGTACACTGAAGCTTTCTTT CASSPDGQGYTEAFF many - TRBJ1-1 TRBV11-2
TGTGCCAGCAGCAAGACAGGGGCCACCTGGGGGGAGACCCAGTACTTC CASSKTGATWGETQYF - TRBD1 TRBJ2-5 TRBV7-9
TGTGCCACCAGCAGAGATCCGAGCTACGAGCAGTACTTC CATSRDPSYEQYF - - TRBJ2-7 TRBV15
TGTGCCATCAGTGCACATTTCCCCGGGGAGCTGTTTTTT CAISAHFPGELFF - - TRBJ2-2 TRBV10-3